This passage covers 2 T cell receptor beta chains from one sample sequenced in a study of CXCR3-negative and CXCR3-positive naive CD8 T cells (dated by TCRdb to the late 2010s). Sequencing was performed on a NextSeq 550. The Human TCR Profiling Kit (MiLaboratory) was used to make UMI-labeled 5' RACE TRB cDNA libraries. Reads reprocessed by TCRdb are summarized as one entry per CDR3 protein sequence, and DNA is absent. The sample table gives approximately 47,000 distinct CDR3 sequences. The ten largest clonotypes hold about 2.5% of the sample. Sequencing was carried out using naive CXCR3- CD8+ T cells from blood. In the paper's terms, the cell subset or site label means: CD45RO-CCR7+CD27+CD95- naive CD8+ T cells lacking CXCR3 (TNR3-). These receptors were obtained from a human donor in good health. Some clones in this sample may be carry-over from other donors' samples.

The genes are TRBV6-2 or TRBV6-3 and TRBJ2-7; TCRdb lists TRBD1, though no DNA is available to test this call. Germline V gives CDR1 MNHEY, CDR2 SVGEGT. CDR3 length: 15 amino acids. CDR3 region: CASTQFRDTYYEQYF.

The chain has TRBV6-4 and TRBJ2-3; there is no DNA to check the TCRdb D call of TRBD2. The CDR3 is made up of 15 amino acids. Germline CDR1 is MRHNA and CDR2 is SNTAGT. CDR3 sequence reads: CASSARTSGTDTQYF.